The clone carrying this T cell receptor (beta chain) turned up a few times. Its cognate antigen is unknown. Every TCR cDNA molecule carried a tag that served as a unique molecular identifier. TCRdb reprocessed the 5' RACE reads via MiXCR and lists one record per CDR3 protein. The table shows 20,000 to 25,000 distinct CDR3 sequences, with approximately 15% occurring only once. Time point defined: sample taken at primary tumor resection. Whole RNA came from tumor, nontumor lung or frozen PBMC and was sequenced without being sorted. This CDR3 spans 14 amino acids. CDR1 is WNHNN and CDR2 is SYGVQD in the germline V gene (reference sequence). V was clipped by 4 bases and J by 1 base, with 11 bases between them. This specimen belongs to a study of spatial heterogeneity in lung cancer. For the study at large: Across the raw uncorrected reads, a unique TCR and UMI combination was observed, on average, more than ten times. Study observations and caveats: How many expanded intratumoral alpha and beta TCRs were present tracked the tumor mutation count, which was a count of nonsynonymous mutations.

This TCR derives from a female donor with early-stage non-small cell lung cancer. This specimen was lung tumor tissue, taken at surgery. The rearrangement joins TRBV10-1 to TRBJ2-7, with no clear D. The CDR3 protein is CASSASGPSYEQYF. The CDR3 coding sequence is TGCGCCAGCAGTGCGTCGGGTCCGTCCTACGAGCAGTACTTC.